The 2 T cell receptor beta chains below all came from one sample that was sequenced in a study of cytomegalovirus exposure and HLA in healthy donors. Amplification used 60 Vbeta primers and 13 Jbeta primers. Using immunoSEQ multiplex PCR, the repertoire was profiled, and TCRdb retains in-frame clones only, with some absent. This sample's table reports around 50,000 clones. The sample taken for sequencing was PBMCs. All receptors come from a young woman in good health and CMV-seropositive.

The V gene is TRBV6-5, the J gene TRBJ2-2; possibly TRBD2 for D (5 bases). V gave up 2 bases and J gave up 5 bases, with 15 bases separating them. This CDR3 has 16 amino acids. The germline V gene has CDR1 MNHEY and CDR2 SVGAGI. Here the CDR3 DNA reads TGTGCCAGCAGTTACGACCGACTAAGAGGAACCGGGGAGCTGTTTTTT. It encodes CASSYDRLRGTGELFF.

The chain employs TRBV7-9 and TRBJ2-2; D unclear. Trimming removed 2 bases at V and 3 bases at J, with 7 bases between. Germline V gives CDR1 SEHNR, CDR2 FQNEAQ (reference sequence). The CDR3 spans 14 residues. The CDR3 spells CASSLPLDTGELFF. DNA for the CDR3: TGTGCCAGCAGCTTACCTCTAGACACCGGGGAGCTGTTTTTT.